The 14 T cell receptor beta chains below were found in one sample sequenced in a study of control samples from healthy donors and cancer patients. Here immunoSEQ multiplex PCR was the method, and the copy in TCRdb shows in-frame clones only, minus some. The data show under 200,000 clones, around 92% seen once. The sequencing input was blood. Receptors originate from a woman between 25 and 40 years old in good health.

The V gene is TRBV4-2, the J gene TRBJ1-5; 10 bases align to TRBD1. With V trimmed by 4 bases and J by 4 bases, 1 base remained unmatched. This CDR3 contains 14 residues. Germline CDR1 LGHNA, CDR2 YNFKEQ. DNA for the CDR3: TGTGCCAGCAGCCGACAGGGGGCGAATCAGCCCCAGCATTTT. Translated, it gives CASSRQGANQPQHF.

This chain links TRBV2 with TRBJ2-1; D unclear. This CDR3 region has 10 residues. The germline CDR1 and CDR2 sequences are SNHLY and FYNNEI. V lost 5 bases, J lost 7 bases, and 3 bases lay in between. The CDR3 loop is CASSQNEQFF. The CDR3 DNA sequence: TGTGCCAGCAGTCAGAATGAGCAGTTCTTC.

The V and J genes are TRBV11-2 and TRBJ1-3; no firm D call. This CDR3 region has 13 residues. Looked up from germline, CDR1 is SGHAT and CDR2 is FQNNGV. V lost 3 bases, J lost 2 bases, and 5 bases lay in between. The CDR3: CASSFQTGNTIYF. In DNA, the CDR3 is TGTGCCAGCAGCTTCCAGACTGGAAACACCATATATTTT.

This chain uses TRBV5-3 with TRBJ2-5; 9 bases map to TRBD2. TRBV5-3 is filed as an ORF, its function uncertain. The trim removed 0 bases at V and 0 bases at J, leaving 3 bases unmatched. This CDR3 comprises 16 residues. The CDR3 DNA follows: TGTGCCAGAAGCTTGGGACTAGCGGAACACCAAGAGACCCAGTACTTC. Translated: CARSLGLAEHQETQYF.

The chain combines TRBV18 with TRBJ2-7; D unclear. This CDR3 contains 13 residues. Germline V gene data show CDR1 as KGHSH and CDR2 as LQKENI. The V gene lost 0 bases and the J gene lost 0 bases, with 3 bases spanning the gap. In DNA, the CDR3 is TGTGCCAGCTCACCACCCTACTCCTACGAGCAGTACTTC. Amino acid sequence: CASSPPYSYEQYF.

The CDR3 bases are TGTGCCAGCTCACCGGGACAGGGTCAATACGAGCAGTACTTC. It specifies CASSPGQGQYEQYF. This chain connects TRBV18 to TRBJ2-7, with TRBD1 identical over 9 bases. With 3 bases clipped from V and 4 bases from J, the junction kept 4 bases outside the gene matches. The germline V gene has CDR1 KGHSH and CDR2 LQKENI. This CDR3 region has 14 residues.

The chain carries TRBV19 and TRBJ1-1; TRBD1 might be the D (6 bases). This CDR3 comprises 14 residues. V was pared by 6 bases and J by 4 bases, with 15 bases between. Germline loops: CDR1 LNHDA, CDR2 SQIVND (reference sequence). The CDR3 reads CASSLKTGSTEAFF. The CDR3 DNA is TGTGCCAGTAGCTTAAAAACAGGGAGCACTGAAGCTTTCTTT.

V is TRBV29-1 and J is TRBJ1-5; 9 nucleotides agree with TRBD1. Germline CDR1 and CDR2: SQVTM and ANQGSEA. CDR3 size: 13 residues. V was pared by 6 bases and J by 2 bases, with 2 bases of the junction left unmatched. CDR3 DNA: TGCAGCGTGAGGGACAGGGGCAATCAGCCCCAGCATTTT. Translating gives CSVRDRGNQPQHF.

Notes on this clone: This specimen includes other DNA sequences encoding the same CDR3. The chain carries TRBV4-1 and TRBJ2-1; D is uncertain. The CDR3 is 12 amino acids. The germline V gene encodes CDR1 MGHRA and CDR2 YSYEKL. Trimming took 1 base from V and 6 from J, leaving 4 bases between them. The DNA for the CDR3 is TGCGCCAGCAGCCAAGTATCCAATGAGCAGTTCTTC. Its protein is CASSQVSNEQFF.

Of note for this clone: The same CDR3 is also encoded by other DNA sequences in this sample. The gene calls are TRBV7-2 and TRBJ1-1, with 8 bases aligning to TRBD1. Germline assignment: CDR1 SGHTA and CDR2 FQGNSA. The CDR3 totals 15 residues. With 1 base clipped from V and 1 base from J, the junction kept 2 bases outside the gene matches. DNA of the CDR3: TGTGCCAGCAGCTTAGGAGGGACAGGGAACACTGAAGCTTTCTTT. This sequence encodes CASSLGGTGNTEAFF.

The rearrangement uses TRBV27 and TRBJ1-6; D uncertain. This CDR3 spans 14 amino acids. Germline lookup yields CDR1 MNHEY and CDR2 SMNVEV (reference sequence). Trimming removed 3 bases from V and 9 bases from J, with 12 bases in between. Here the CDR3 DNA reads TGTGCCAGCAGTTTTGCCCAGGTCGGTTCACCCCTCCACTTT. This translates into CASSFAQVGSPLHF.

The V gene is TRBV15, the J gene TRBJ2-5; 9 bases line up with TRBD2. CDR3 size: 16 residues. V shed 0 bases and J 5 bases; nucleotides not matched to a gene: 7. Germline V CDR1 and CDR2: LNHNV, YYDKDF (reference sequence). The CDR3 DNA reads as TGTGCCACCAGCAGAGAAATAGCGGGGGCAGGGGAGACCCAGTACTTC. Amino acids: CATSREIAGAGETQYF.

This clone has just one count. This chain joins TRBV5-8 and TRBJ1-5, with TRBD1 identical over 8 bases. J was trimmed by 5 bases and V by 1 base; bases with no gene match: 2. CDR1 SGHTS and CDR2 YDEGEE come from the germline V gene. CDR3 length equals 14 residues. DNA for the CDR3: TGTGCCAGCAGCTTGAGGACAGGGCATCAGCCCCAGCATTTT. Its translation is CASSLRTGHQPQHF.

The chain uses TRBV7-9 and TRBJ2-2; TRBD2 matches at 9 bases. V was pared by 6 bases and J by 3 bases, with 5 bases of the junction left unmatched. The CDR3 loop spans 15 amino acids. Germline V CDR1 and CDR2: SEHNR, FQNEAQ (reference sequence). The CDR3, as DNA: TGTGCCAGCAGGCGACTAGCGGAATACACCGGGGAGCTGTTTTTT. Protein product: CASRRLAEYTGELFF.